This T cell receptor (beta chain) stems from a study of T cells in Graves' hyperthyroidism and ophthalmopathy. Study-wide background: Pretreatment peripheral blood was obtained at initial diagnosis. Study results and caveats: Within blood appeared most thyroid clonotypes that had expanded above 0.001. Classification by a 13 V-J model distinguished ophthalmopathy from stable hyperthyroidism.

RNA transcripts were the template for amplifying TCR beta CDR3 regions. A set of HTBI primers served as the primers for a first-round RT-PCR of the TCR CDR3. TCRdb fed the multiplex PCR reads into MiXCR, producing one record per CDR3 protein. The data hold 300,000 to 400,000 distinct CDR3 sequences, with roughly 15% observed a single time. Germline V gives CDR1 SNHLY, CDR2 FYNNEI. J gave up 4 bases and V 7 bases, and 7 bases lay outside the gene matches. The CDR3 length is 14 residues. To note about this clonotype: The antigen remains unidentified.

Diagnoses were established using clinical symptoms, serum thyroxine and TRAb, thyroid ultrasound and orbital computed tomography. The J gene is TRBJ2-1, the V gene TRBV2, with 7 positions matching TRBD1. The clonotype was recovered from a young woman with Graves' ophthalmopathy. The sequenced sample was blood. Here the CDR3 reads CASTDRVGYNEQFF. CDR3 nucleotides: TGTGCCAGCACCGACAGGGTAGGATACAATGAGCAGTTCTTC.